This T cell receptor beta chain comes out of a study of blood T cells in healthy people across ages. CDR3 size: 15 residues. Trimming at V came to 3 bases and at J to 2 bases, leaving 5 bases not matched to a gene. CDR1 KGHSH and CDR2 LQKENI come from the germline V gene. Extracted total RNA amounted to at least 5.5 micrograms for each sample. As to this clonotype: Its specificity is unknown.

A J-beta primer mix and a sample-barcoded 5' primer were used in a second PCR of about 7 to 12 cycles. MiXCR, run by TCRdb on the 5' RACE reads, gives a single entry per CDR3 protein. The sample has 650,000 to 800,000 distinct CDR3 sequences, around 42% seen once. Study conclusions and caveats: Among T cells, TCR beta diversity per million cells dropped roughly linearly as age rose. Expanded clonotype shifts may have been confounded, as the donors had an unknown CMV status.

The receptor was derived from a man in his sixties in good health. Sequences were obtained from blood. The chain joins TRBV18 to TRBJ2-3, with 7 nucleotides matching TRBD1. The CDR3 loop is CASSPVGTDTDTQYF. The CDR3 nucleotides are TGTGCCAGCTCACCCGTAGGGACAGACACAGATACGCAGTATTTT.